This TCR beta chain derives from a study of PD-1 blockade in mismatch repair-deficient tumors. The germline V gene encodes CDR1 MNHEY and CDR2 SMNVEV (reference sequence). This CDR3 spans 16 amino acids. Trimming pared 4 bases from V and 5 bases from J, leaving 18 bases between. Using immunoSEQ multiplex PCR, the repertoire was profiled, and TCRdb retains in-frame clones only, with some absent. Among about 34,000 clones listed, approximately 84% were seen once. The starting material was PBMCs, obtained around 6 weeks after starting pembrolizumab. The TCR sequence derives from an adult with mismatch repair-deficient cancer. The chain has TRBV27 and TRBJ2-1; perhaps TRBD1 as D (6 bases). CDR3 region: CASSYTGGQLHNEQFF. In nucleotides, the CDR3 is TGTGCCAGCAGTTATACGGGTGGACAGCTCCACAATGAGCAGTTCTTC.